This T cell receptor beta chain was captured by sequencing in a study of blood T cell repertoires in COVID-19. Overall study: Acute-phase and convalescent COVID-19 samples originated in the United States, Italy and Spain. PBMCs, B-cell-depleted T cells, or T cells provided the cDNA or gDNA that made up the material.

With 5 bases clipped from V and 0 bases from J, the junction kept 2 bases outside the gene matches. The CDR3 has 15 amino acids. Germline CDR1 GTSNPN, CDR2 SVGIG (reference sequence). Methods used by the authors: Cell counts per sample came from amplifying reference gene primers. Produced via immunoSEQ multiplex PCR; TCRdb's table is partial and in-frame only. Clone size and the V and J calls come from that table; the DNA yielded D and trimming. This sample carries fewer than 120,000 clones, about 88% of them seen once, and the ten largest clones take 3.3%. V is TRBV30 and J is TRBJ2-7; 15 bases map to TRBD2. The clonotype originates from a woman in her fifties or sixties with acute or convalescent COVID-19. Material: peripheral blood. The CDR3 DNA sequence: TGTGCCTGGGGACTAGCGGGAGGGAGCTCCTACGAGCAGTACTTC. Amino acid sequence: CAWGLAGGSSYEQYF.